The 21 T cell receptor beta chains presented below share a single source sample, sequenced in a study of cytomegalovirus exposure and HLA in healthy donors. The PCR made use of 60 Vbeta and 13 Jbeta primers. Measured with immunoSEQ multiplex PCR; TCRdb has only the in-frame clones, and not every one. Of 130,000 or so clones listed, around 84% are singletons. Source material: PBMCs. The receptors shown here come from a woman aged 18-29 years in good health and CMV-seropositive.

V is TRBV29-1 and J is TRBJ2-3; 7 bases map to TRBD2. V lost 4 bases and J lost 6; bases outside the gene matches: 16. CDR1 is SQVTM and CDR2 is ANQGSEA in the germline V gene. This CDR3 is 16 amino acids long. For the CDR3, the DNA is TGCAGCGTTGTAGCGACGCAGGGCGGGGGATGGGATACGCAGTATTTT. This codes for CSVVATQGGGWDTQYF.

This rearrangement joins TRBV18 to TRBJ2-1, with 8 bases matching TRBD2. CDR3 length: 16 amino acids. Germline CDR1 reads KGHSH; CDR2 reads LQKENI. V was clipped by 3 bases and J by 5 bases; unmatched bases: 9. The CDR3 loop is CASSPVLGGGHNEQFF. CDR3 in DNA: TGTGCCAGCTCACCGGTACTAGGCGGGGGGCACAATGAGCAGTTCTTC.

The chain carries TRBV7-3 and TRBJ2-3, with a possible D match to TRBD1 (5 bases). Deletions cut 5 bases from V and 0 bases from J, with 12 bases between. CDR1 is SGHTA, CDR2 FQGTGA, per germline. There are 15 residues in the CDR3. The CDR3 sequence: CASSPLGPSTDTQYF. The CDR3 DNA sequence: TGTGCCAGCAGCCCCCTGGGGCCGAGCACAGATACGCAGTATTTT.

This clone was seen a single time. The V call is TRBV11-1, the J call TRBJ1-2; a weak D match, TRBD1 (6 bases). The V end lost 5 bases, the J end lost 2 bases, and 15 bases lay between the germline ends. CDR1 is SGHAT, CDR2 FQDESV, per germline (reference sequence). This CDR3 spans 15 amino acids. The CDR3 DNA follows: TGTGCCAGCAGCCCGAACACAGGGACCAACTATGGCTACACCTTC. Protein: CASSPNTGTNYGYTF. The variable domain in full, completed from reference TRBV11-1 and TRBJ1-2, reads EAEVAQSPRYKITEKSQAVAFWCDPISGHATLYWYRQILGQGPELLVQFQDESVVDDSQLPKDRFSAERLKGVDSTLKIQPAELGDSAMYLCASSPNTGTNYGYTFGSGTRLTVV.

As regards this clone: A junction boundary mismatches the germline segment, possibly from a read error. The chain couples TRBV7-3 to TRBJ1-1; tentatively, D is TRBD1 (5 bases). The CDR3 length is 12 residues. Germline V gene lookup returns CDR1 SGHTA and CDR2 FQGTGA. The CDR3: CSSRGGNTEAFF. The CDR3 nucleotides read TGTTCCAGCCGGGGGGGGAACACTGAAGCTTTCTTT. The full variable domain, its missing parts supplied by reference TRBV7-3 and TRBJ1-1, is GAGVSQTPSNKVTEKGKYVELRCDPISGHTALYWYRQSLGQGPEFLIYFQGTGAADDSGLPNDRFFAVRPEGSVSTLKIQRTERGDSAVYLCSSRGGNTEAFFGQGTRLTVV.

The CDR3 spells CASSEEKTGRSYEQYF. CDR3 DNA sequence: TGTGCCAGCAGTGAAGAGAAAACAGGACGGTCCTACGAGCAGTACTTC. This chain links TRBV6-1 with TRBJ2-7; D possibly corresponds to TRBD1 (5 bases). In germline, CDR1 is MNHNS, CDR2 SASEGT. This CDR3 has 16 residues. V was trimmed by 1 base and J by 1 base, leaving 14 bases between them.

In DNA form, the CDR3 reads TGTGCCAGCAGCCCATTCGGGACAGGGGAGACTGAAGCTTTCTTT. Translation gives CASSPFGTGETEAFF. The chain joins TRBV5-5 to TRBJ1-1, with 10 bases aligning to TRBD1. The V gene end was trimmed by 4 bases and the J gene end by 5 bases; junction bases not matched to a gene: 8. CDR3 length: 15 residues. Germline V gives CDR1 SGHKS, CDR2 YYEKEE (reference sequence).

The chain uses TRBV19 and TRBJ2-7; no clear D. The CDR3 extends over 13 amino acids. In germline, CDR1 is LNHDA, CDR2 SQIVND (reference sequence). Trimming removed 3 bases at V and 2 bases at J, with 8 bases between. The CDR3 loop reads CASSMRTAYEQYF. CDR3 sequence (DNA): TGTGCCAGTAGTATGCGCACCGCCTACGAGCAGTACTTC.

This clone was recorded a few times. The chain is built from TRBV6-6 and TRBJ1-4; TRBD1 aligns across 8 bases. The V and J ends lost 5 bases and 1 base, in that order; junction bases with no gene match: 3. The CDR3 runs to 15 residues. Germline V gene data show CDR1 as MNHNY and CDR2 as SVGAGI (reference sequence). The CDR3 loop is CASSQGALTNEKLFF. The CDR3 coding sequence is TGTGCCAGCAGTCAGGGGGCCTTAACTAATGAAAAACTGTTTTTT.

The V call is TRBV5-1, the J call TRBJ2-3; possibly TRBD1 for D (6 bases). There are 19 residues in the CDR3. With 1 base removed from V and 3 bases from J, the gap between germline ends came to 24 bases. Germline CDR1 and CDR2: SGHRS and YFSETQ. The CDR3: CASSLSVLGTSVGTDTQYF. The DNA of the CDR3 is TGCGCCAGCAGCTTGTCGGTCCTGGGGACAAGTGTGGGGACAGATACGCAGTATTTT.

J is TRBJ1-4 and V is TRBV19; 8 positions match TRBD1. Unmatched junction bases numbered 12, after V lost 4 bases and J lost 8 bases. This CDR3 contains 16 residues. Germline CDR1 and CDR2: LNHDA and SQIVND (reference sequence). Here the CDR3 reads CASSRRTGPHSEKLFF. The CDR3 nucleotides are TGTGCCAGTAGTAGAAGGACAGGGCCACACTCAGAAAAACTGTTTTTT. Based on the CDR3 plus reference TRBV19 and TRBJ1-4, the full variable domain is DGGITQSPKYLFRKEGQNVTLSCEQNLNHDAMYWYRQDPGQGLRLIYYSQIVNDFQKGDIAEGYSVSREKKESFPLTVTSAQKNPTAFYLCASSRRTGPHSEKLFFGSGTQLSVL.

This clone has a single count. V usage is TRBV5-1 and J usage is TRBJ1-1; D is unresolved. The germline V gene encodes CDR1 SGHRS and CDR2 YFSETQ. V was shortened by 0 bases and J by 5 bases, with 14 bases between the two germline ends. The CDR3 length is 15 residues. The CDR3: CASSLGATAGTEAFF. In DNA, the CDR3 is TGCGCCAGCAGCTTGGGGGCTACGGCGGGGACTGAAGCTTTCTTT.

The rearrangement uses TRBV7-9 and TRBJ2-5; 12 bases match TRBD2. Germline CDR1 and CDR2: SEHNR and FQNEAQ (reference sequence). V trimming: 1 base; J trimming: 5 bases; junction bases outside the gene matches: 8. The CDR3 runs to 17 residues. Written as DNA, the CDR3 is TGTGCCAGCAGCTTAGAGGGAGGGCTAGCGGGGGGGGAGACCCAGTACTTC. Translating gives CASSLEGGLAGGETQYF.

V is TRBV5-8 and J is TRBJ2-1; no clear D gene. CDR3 length equals 14 residues. Trimming removed 5 bases at V and 0 bases at J, with 9 bases between. Germline lookup yields CDR1 SGHTS and CDR2 YDEGEE. The CDR3 nucleotides read TGTGCCAGCAGGGAGCCTAGCTCCTACAATGAGCAGTTCTTC. This encodes CASREPSSYNEQFF.

With regard to this clone: Other DNA sequences in the sample encode the same CDR3. The chain has TRBV5-4 and TRBJ2-2, with D perhaps matching TRBD2 (5 bases). CDR1 SGHNT and CDR2 YYREEE come from the germline V gene (reference sequence). The CDR3 length is 13 residues. V was pared by 0 bases and J by 5 bases, with 5 bases between. CDR3 sequence reads: CASSLGGTGELFF. CDR3 in DNA: TGTGCCAGCAGCTTGGGAGGGACCGGGGAGCTGTTTTTT.

This clone has a handful of counts. The genes are TRBV11-2 and TRBJ1-6; D might be TRBD1 (5 bases). The V gene lost 8 bases and the J gene lost 14 bases, with 22 bases spanning the gap. This CDR3 has 14 amino acids. The germline CDR1 and CDR2 sequences are SGHAT and FQNNGV. The CDR3 nucleotides read TGTGCCAGCCTCAAGGGGTTTAAGATGGGCGCCCTCCACTTT. This codes for CASLKGFKMGALHF. The entire variable domain, with the rest obtained from reference TRBV11-2 and TRBJ1-6, is as follows: EAGVAQSPRYKIIEKRQSVAFWCNPISGHATLYWYQQILGQGPKLLIQFQNNGVVDDSQLPKDRFSAERLKGVDSTLKIQPAKLEDSAVYLCASLKGFKMGALHFGNGTRLTVT.

The rearrangement links TRBV11-2 to TRBJ2-7, with TRBD1 identical over 7 bases. CDR1 and CDR2 (germline): SGHAT, FQNNGV. Unmatched junction bases numbered 3, after V lost 3 bases and J lost 1 base. This CDR3 has 14 residues. The CDR3, as DNA: TGTGCCAGCAGCTTCGAGACAGGGTCCTACGAGCAGTACTTC. Its translation is CASSFETGSYEQYF.

This sequence joins TRBV19 and TRBJ1-4; possibly TRBD1 for D (6 bases). Trimming left V 4 bases short and J 8 bases short, with 23 bases between. Germline CDR1 and CDR2: LNHDA and SQIVND (reference sequence). The CDR3 contains 17 residues. CDR3 bases: TGTGCCAGTAGTACAAAGGCCAGTAGGACAGCCGCCGAAAAACTGTTTTTT. Its protein product is CASSTKASRTAAEKLFF.

The chain recombines TRBV29-1 with TRBJ2-2; 13 bases match TRBD2. The CDR3 contains 16 residues. Germline V gives CDR1 SQVTM, CDR2 ANQGSEA. Trimming removed 3 bases from V and 2 bases from J; junction bases left unmatched: 3. The CDR3 DNA sequence: TGCAGCGTTGAGGGGACTAGCGGGGTTAACACCGGGGAGCTGTTTTTT. Residues: CSVEGTSGVNTGELFF.

The rearrangement links TRBV18 to TRBJ1-5; D gene uncertain. V lost 1 base and J 3 bases, leaving 13 bases between the germline ends. Germline values: CDR1 KGHSH, CDR2 LQKENI. The CDR3 runs to 16 residues. The CDR3 loop reads CASSPRPRAPNQPQHF. CDR3 DNA: TGTGCCAGCTCACCACGACCGAGGGCGCCCAATCAGCCCCAGCATTTT. Looking up the rest from reference TRBV18 and TRBJ1-5 gives the full variable domain: NAGVMQNPRHLVRRRGQEARLRCSPMKGHSHVYWYRQLPEEGLKFMVYLQKENIIDESGMPKERFSAEFPKEGPSILRIQQVVRGDSAAYFCASSPRPRAPNQPQHFGDGTRLSIL.

The DNA for the CDR3 is TGCGCCAGCAGCTCCGGCCTAGGGGGGGGTGAAAAACTGTTTTTT. Translation: CASSSGLGGGEKLFF. The V call is TRBV5-1, the J call TRBJ1-4, with D maybe TRBD1 (6 bases). The germline gives CDR1 SGHRS, CDR2 YFSETQ. Trimming took off 3 bases at V and 7 bases at J, with 16 bases between the two ends. The CDR3 runs to 15 residues.